This T cell receptor (beta chain) was captured in a study of glioma-infiltrating T cells after dendritic cell vaccination. The table came from immunoSEQ multiplex PCR; TCRdb's copy has only in-frame clones and leaves some out. The data hold some 110,000 clones, with 85% to 90% observed a single time. Time point given: after dendritic cell vaccination, including at tumor progression/relapse. This CDR3 region has 15 residues. After removal of 4 bases from V and 0 bases from J, the junction contained 3 bases not matched to a gene. Germline assignment: CDR1 LNHDA and CDR2 SQIVND (reference sequence). Sequencing used blood, obtained after dendritic cell vaccination. The sequence came from a human donor with glioblastoma. This chain links TRBV19 with TRBJ1-5, with TRBD1 matching over 7 bases. For the CDR3, the DNA is TGTGCCAGTAGTACGACAGGGATTAGCAATCAGCCCCAGCATTTT. It translates to CASSTTGISNQPQHF.